These T cell receptor beta chains were read from a single sample in a study of CD8 T cells in Susac syndrome. Using its own MiXCR run on the immunoSEQ multiplex PCR reads, TCRdb lists one record per CDR3 protein. The sample holds fewer than 90,000 distinct CDR3 sequences, 90% to 95% seen once. Input material: CD8+ T cells from PBMCs. The receptor source for this set is a human donor with Susac syndrome. Each CDR3 is given with its conserved first and last residue. A D gene is named only where the DNA matches it firmly. Rows may omit the clone size; those that give it use once, few, many or a size class.

clone_size	d_call	j_call	v_call	cdr3_nt	cdr3_aa
-	TRBD1	TRBJ2-7	TRBV5-1	TGCGCCAGCAGCTTAGGACAGGCCTCCTACGAGCAGTACTTC	CASSLGQASYEQYF
-	TRBD2	TRBJ2-2	TRBV29-1	TGCAGCGTCCAAAGGAGGCTAGCGGGGGCACCCGGTAGAAGGACCGGGGAGCTGTTTTTT	CSVQRRLAGAPGRRTGELFF
-	-	TRBJ2-1	TRBV30	TGTGCCTGGAGTACGCTAACGGGAGCCCCCCAGTTCTTC	CAWSTLTGAPQFF
-	-	TRBJ1-2	TRBV21-1	TGTGCCAGCGAGGACCGGGACAAAGGCTATGGCTACACCTTC	CASEDRDKGYGYTF
-	-	TRBJ2-5	TRBV3-1	TGTGCCAGCAGCCAACTAGGGCGGCAAGAGACCCAGTACTTC	CASSQLGRQETQYF
-	-	TRBJ2-7	TRBV7-2	TGTGCCAGCAGCTTCCGACAGGATTACGAGCAGTACTTC	CASSFRQDYEQYF
-	TRBD2	TRBJ2-1	TRBV27	TGTGCCAGCACCCCAGGGACTAGTGCCTACAATGAGCAGTTCTTC	CASTPGTSAYNEQFF
-	-	TRBJ1-1	TRBV12-3/TRBV12-4	TGTGCCAGCACCCCGGTATATGAGGGCACTGAAGCTTTCTTT	CASTPVYEGTEAFF
-	-	TRBJ2-2	TRBV3-1	TGTGCCAGCAGTCATTCCCTGGGACTGAGTATGAACACCGGGGAGCTGTTTTTT	CASSHSLGLSMNTGELFF
-	-	TRBJ2-7	TRBV27	TGTGCCAGCAGTTTAAGTCGCGACTACGAGCAGTACTTC	CASSLSRDYEQYF
-	-	TRBJ2-3	TRBV28	TGTGCCAGCAGGGACAGAGAGTATAGCACAGATACGCAGTATTTT	CASRDREYSTDTQYF
-	TRBD2	TRBJ2-7	TRBV6-5	TGTGCCAGCACCCCGGTGGGAGGGACCAACTACGAGCAGTACTTC	CASTPVGGTNYEQYF
-	-	TRBJ1-1	TRBV29-1	TGCAGCGTTGATTTGTCAGGCAAAGGGAACACTGAAGCTTTCTTT	CSVDLSGKGNTEAFF
-	-	TRBJ2-5	TRBV7-9	TGTGCCAGCAGCTTAGATGGGGGACCGAAGACCCAGTACTTC	CASSLDGGPKTQYF
-	-	TRBJ2-5	TRBV9	TGTGCCAGCAGCGTAGGGACATCCACAAGGGAGACCCAGTACTTC	CASSVGTSTRETQYF
-	-	TRBJ1-2	TRBV14	TGTGCCAGCAGCTTTGGATTGAACTATGGCTACACCTTC	CASSFGLNYGYTF
-	-	TRBJ2-6	TRBV7-9	TGTGCCAGCAGCTTAGTTCACTCTGGGGCCAACGTCCTGACTTTC	CASSLVHSGANVLTF
-	TRBD1	TRBJ2-5	TRBV7-9	TGTGCCAGCAGCCGGAGGGACAGGGAAGAAGAGACCCAGTACTTC	CASSRRDREEETQYF
-	TRBD1	TRBJ2-7	TRBV29-1	TGCAGCGTCCTAGGGCCCCGCGGACAGGGCTACGAGCAGTACTTC	CSVLGPRGQGYEQYF
-	-	TRBJ1-5	TRBV20-1	TGCAGTGCTAGAGCCCCCAACGGGGTTGGCAATCAGCCCCAGCATTTT	CSARAPNGVGNQPQHF
-	-	TRBJ2-5	TRBV7-9	TGTGCCAGCAGCTTTAACTTCCAAGAGACCCAGTACTTC	CASSFNFQETQYF
-	-	TRBJ2-7	TRBV12-3/TRBV12-4	TGTGCCAGCAGACTGGACTCGCTCGAGCAGTACTTC	CASRLDSLEQYF
-	-	TRBJ2-1	TRBV5-4	TGTGCCAGCAGCCACTCGGAACTCCCCCCTGAGTTCTTC	CASSHSELPPEFF
-	TRBD1	TRBJ2-7	TRBV28	TGTGCCAGCGAACAGCTCGGGACAGGGAGGGAGCAGTACTTC	CASEQLGTGREQYF
-	TRBD1	TRBJ1-5	TRBV7-9	TGTGCCAGCAGTGAGGCAGGGGGCCAGCCCCAGCATTTT	CASSEAGGQPQHF
-	TRBD1	TRBJ1-2	TRBV30	TGTGCCTGGAGTGCGACAGGGGATGGCTACACCTTC	CAWSATGDGYTF
-	TRBD2	TRBJ2-1	TRBV6-2/TRBV6-3	TGTGCCAGCAGTTACTGGTTAGCGGGCTCCTACAATGAGCAGTTCTTC	CASSYWLAGSYNEQFF
-	-	TRBJ2-5	TRBV13	TGTGCCAGCAGCTTAGACGAAGACCAAGAGACCCAGTACTTC	CASSLDEDQETQYF
-	TRBD2	TRBJ2-5	TRBV20-1	TGCAGTGCTTATCCCACTCTAGCGGAGCAAGAGACCCAGTACTTC	CSAYPTLAEQETQYF
-	-	TRBJ2-1	TRBV6-5	TGTGCCAGCAGTTACTTCGGCCCCCTGAATGAGCAGTTCTTC	CASSYFGPLNEQFF
-	-	TRBJ2-2	TRBV3-1	TGTGCCAGCAGCCAAGGGGCCGGGGAGCTGTTTTTT	CASSQGAGELFF
-	-	TRBJ1-4	TRBV7-2	TGTGCCAGCAGCTTAGCTGACAGAGATCTGTTTTTT	CASSLADRDLFF
-	-	TRBJ2-7	TRBV4-2	TGTGCCAGCAGCCAGGACGCCTACGAGCAGTACTTC	CASSQDAYEQYF
-	-	TRBJ1-6	TRBV19	TGTGCCACGCGGGGACTCCTCACCTCACCCCTCCACTTT	CATRGLLTSPLHF
-	-	TRBJ1-4	TRBV30	TGTGCCTGGAGTGGGACCTACTTACCGGGGGAACTGTTTTTT	CAWSGTYLPGELFF
-	-	TRBJ2-3	TRBV19	TGTGCCAGTAGTGACGGGTCCGCGGCAGATACGCAGTATTTT	CASSDGSAADTQYF
-	TRBD2	TRBJ2-3	TRBV20-1	TGCAGTGCTAGATTCCTAGCGGGGGGCCTCAAGTTTGATACGCAGTATTTT	CSARFLAGGLKFDTQYF
-	-	TRBJ2-7	TRBV30	TGTGCCTGGGCCCTACGCCATGGGGGGGAGCAGTACTTC	CAWALRHGGEQYF
-	-	TRBJ1-2	TRBV27	TGTGCCAGCAGTCGGGGAGCTAACTATGGCTACACCTTC	CASSRGANYGYTF
-	-	TRBJ2-3	TRBV19	TGTGCCAGTAGCCCACAGGGAACTAGCACAGATACGCAGTATTTT	CASSPQGTSTDTQYF
-	-	TRBJ2-1	TRBV6-5	TGTGCCAGCAGTTACTTAGGGAATGAGCAGTTCTTC	CASSYLGNEQFF
-	-	TRBJ2-1	TRBV5-1	TGCGCCAGCAGACACCCCCCAGACAATGAGCAGTTCTTC	CASRHPPDNEQFF
-	TRBD1	TRBJ2-7	TRBV6-5	TGTGCCAGCAGTTACAATAAACAGGGGGGAGCCTACGAGCAGTACTTC	CASSYNKQGGAYEQYF
-	TRBD1	TRBJ1-5	TRBV19	TGTGCCAGTAGTCTATACAGGGGCAGTCAGCCCCAGCATTTT	CASSLYRGSQPQHF
once	-	TRBJ2-7	TRBV25-1	TGTGCCAGCAGTGACAGGGACGAGCAGTACTTC	CASSDRDEQYF
once	-	TRBJ1-1	TRBV7-9	TGTGCCAGCAGCTTAAGTGGCACTTTGGGCACTGAAGCTTTCTTT	CASSLSGTLGTEAFF
-	TRBD1	TRBJ2-7	TRBV4-3	TGCGCCAGCAGCCAAGACCCCGGACAGGGAGGACGGTATCAGTACTTC	CASSQDPGQGGRYQYF
-	-	TRBJ2-1	TRBV27	TGTGCCAGCAGTTTATATGGACAGAACAATGAGCAGTTCTTC	CASSLYGQNNEQFF
-	TRBD2	TRBJ2-3	TRBV6-2/TRBV6-3	TGTGCCAGCTTAGCGGGAGAGGCAGATACGCAGTATTTT	CASLAGEADTQYF
-	-	TRBJ2-5	TRBV28	TGTGCCAGCAGTCCCCCGAGGCAGGAGATAGAGACCCAGTACTTC	CASSPPRQEIETQYF
once	-	TRBJ1-2	TRBV27	TGTGCCAGCAGTTTATCTGGAGGGGGAAATGGCTACACCTTC	CASSLSGGGNGYTF
-	-	TRBJ1-5	TRBV3-1	TGTGCCAGCAGCCAAGAGCCGCGGGCCCCCAATCAGCCCCAGCATTTT	CASSQEPRAPNQPQHF
-	TRBD1	TRBJ2-7	TRBV6-5	TGTGCCAGCAGTTACGGGGACAGGGAGAGCGAGCAGTACTTC	CASSYGDRESEQYF
-	-	TRBJ2-6	TRBV9	TGTGCCAGCAGCCCAACGGGTTTCTCTGGGGCCAACGTCCTGACTTTC	CASSPTGFSGANVLTF
-	-	TRBJ1-5	TRBV30	TGTGCCTGGAGTCCGGGGGAACAGCCCCAGCATTTT	CAWSPGEQPQHF
-	-	TRBJ2-5	TRBV24-1	TGTGCCACCAGTGATCCTCAAGAGACCCAGTACTTC	CATSDPQETQYF
-	TRBD2	TRBJ2-1	TRBV19	TGTGCCAGTAGTATGCCCCCGGGGATTGCGGGAGGGCCCGGGGATGAGCAGTTCTTC	CASSMPPGIAGGPGDEQFF
-	-	TRBJ2-7	TRBV5-6	TGTGCCAGCAGATCGACAGGTACCTACGAGCAGTACTTC	CASRSTGTYEQYF
-	-	TRBJ1-2	TRBV5-1	TGCGCCAGCAGCTTGGGGACATCGGGTAGCACCTTC	CASSLGTSGSTF